This T cell receptor beta chain was obtained from a study of PD-L1 blockade in urothelial cancer. Specified time point: peripheral blood 6 weeks after treatment start. TCRdb's copy holds only in-frame clones and misses some; the assay was immunoSEQ multiplex PCR. The sample records about 120,000 clones, 80% to 90% being singletons. Unmatched junction bases numbered 9, after V lost 1 base and J lost 5 bases. The V gene's germline CDR1 is MGHRA and CDR2 YSYEKL. CDR3 size: 16 residues. The chain has TRBV4-1 and TRBJ2-5; TRBD1 aligns across 8 bases. The clonotype comes from a man between 60 and 75 years old with urothelial cancer. The sequences come from PBMCs, collected around atezolizumab (anti-PD-L1) treatment. CDR3 in DNA: TGCGCCAGCAGCCAAGCGCATCAGGGGGCCGGGGAGACCCAGTACTTC. Its translation is CASSQAHQGAGETQYF.